These 25 T cell receptor beta chains originate from one sample sequenced in a study of T cells in Graves' hyperthyroidism and ophthalmopathy. Amplification yielded TCR beta CDR3 regions, with RNA transcripts as the source. The HTBI primer set served for first-round RT-PCR of the TCR CDR3. TCRdb re-called the multiplex PCR reads with MiXCR, one entry per CDR3 protein. The sample yields hundreds of thousands of distinct CDR3 sequences, about 20% seen once. Input material: blood. All receptors derive from a young man with Graves' ophthalmopathy.

This clonotype has just a few counts. The gene calls are TRBV6-2 or TRBV6-3 and TRBJ1-5; 7 bases match TRBD1. The CDR3 length is 18 residues. J lost 0 bases, V lost 4 bases, and 12 bases had no gene match. Germline CDR1 and CDR2: MNHEY and SVGEGT. The CDR3 loop is CASSFDRVNAYSNQPQHF. As DNA, the CDR3 is TGTGCCAGCAGTTTCGACAGGGTGAATGCTTATAGCAATCAGCCCCAGCATTTT.

This clonotype came up many times. V usage is TRBV7-9 and J usage is TRBJ2-3; unclear D gene. Germline CDR1 SEHNR, CDR2 FQNEAQ (reference sequence). CDR3 length: 16 residues. Trimming took off 5 bases at V and 2 bases at J, with 17 bases between the two ends. Written as DNA, the CDR3 is TGTGCCAGCAGCAAAACCACGGGCGGATACACAGATACGCAGTATTTT. It translates to CASSKTTGGYTDTQYF.

In this sample, this clonotype turned up many times. The rearrangement links TRBV2 to TRBJ1-1; no clear D gene. The germline V gene encodes CDR1 SNHLY and CDR2 FYNNEI. This CDR3 is 11 amino acids long. V was pared by 8 bases and J by 6 bases, with 10 bases between. In DNA form, the CDR3 reads TGTGCCAGCTTGACTGCCGCTGAAGCTTTCTTT. This translates into CASLTAAEAFF.

The chain uses TRBV7-3 and TRBJ2-1, with TRBD2 as a possible D gene (6 bases). The CDR3 runs to 16 residues. Germline lookup yields CDR1 SGHTA and CDR2 FQGTGA. V lost 1 base and J lost 2, with 12 bases in between. CDR3 in DNA: TGTGCCAGCAGCTTAATGGGGACTCAAACCTACAATGAGCAGTTCTTC. Translation gives CASSLMGTQTYNEQFF.

This clonotype was picked up a small number of times. V is TRBV28 and J is TRBJ2-1; 9 positions agree with TRBD2. Germline V gene sequence: CDR1 MDHEN, CDR2 SYDVKM. This CDR3 has 15 amino acids. J was trimmed by 4 bases and V by 7 bases; bases with no gene match: 8. The CDR3 nucleotides read TGTGCCAGCATAAGGGGACTAGCAGATTACAATGAGCAGTTCTTC. The encoded protein is CASIRGLADYNEQFF.

This clonotype has at least ten counts. The chain links TRBV5-5 to TRBJ2-1; 8 bases map to TRBD2. Trimming cost V 0 bases and J 5 bases; bases outside gene matches: 7. CDR1 and CDR2 from the germline V gene are SGHKS and YYEKEE (reference sequence). The CDR3 is made up of 16 amino acids. This chain's CDR3 is CASSLAGGRINNEQFF. CDR3 coding DNA: TGTGCCAGCAGCTTGGCCGGCGGGAGGATTAACAATGAGCAGTTCTTC. Based on the CDR3 plus reference TRBV5-5 and TRBJ2-1, the full variable domain is DAGVTQSPTHLIKTRGQQVTLRCSPISGHKSVSWYQQVLGQGPQFIFQYYEKEERGRGNFPDRFSARQFPNYSSELNVNALLLGDSALYLCASSLAGGRINNEQFFGPGTRLTVL.

In this sample, this clonotype turned up a few times. A junction boundary mismatches the germline segment, possibly from a read error. DNA for the CDR3: TGTGCCAGCAGTCCCGACAGGGCAACTAATGAAAAACCGTTTTTT. Its translation: CASSPDRATNEKPFF. J is TRBJ1-4 and V is TRBV28; 7 nucleotides line up with TRBD1. This CDR3 comprises 15 residues. Germline CDR1 reads MDHEN; CDR2 reads SYDVKM.

V is TRBV7-3 and J is TRBJ2-1; TRBD2 aligns across 7 bases. CDR3 length equals 18 residues. The V gene's germline CDR1 is SGHTA and CDR2 FQGTGA. Germline trimming cut 0 bases from V and 6 bases from J; bases unmatched to any gene: 14. This CDR3 reads CASSLTGTSGTTANEQFF. CDR3 coding DNA: TGTGCCAGCAGCTTAACGGGGACGAGCGGGACCACGGCCAATGAGCAGTTCTTC.

This chain links TRBV29-1 with TRBJ1-3; D perhaps matches TRBD1 (5 bases). V was shortened by 1 base and J by 1 base, with 8 bases between the two germline ends. CDR3 length: 14 amino acids. The germline V gene has CDR1 SQVTM and CDR2 ANQGSEA. CDR3 nucleotides: TGCAGCGTTGAAGGACAGCTTTCTGGAAACACCATATATTTT. It codes for CSVEGQLSGNTIYF.

As for this clonotype: A much larger clone differs by one base, so this may be a read error. This chain joins TRBV24-1 and TRBJ2-1; tentatively, D is TRBD2 (5 bases). CDR3 length: 12 amino acids. Looked up from germline, CDR1 is KGHDR and CDR2 is SFDVKD. The CDR3: CVTSKAGGEQFF. Written as DNA, the CDR3 is TGTGTCACCAGTAAGGCGGGCGGCGAGCAGTTCTTC.

The chain recombines TRBV29-1 with TRBJ1-1; unclear D gene. The CDR3 consists of 13 residues. V lost 5 bases and J 0 bases, leaving 10 bases between the germline ends. CDR1 is SQVTM, CDR2 ANQGSEA, per germline. Here the CDR3 reads CSVKRVLNTEAFF. For the CDR3, the DNA is TGCAGCGTTAAAAGAGTGCTGAACACTGAAGCTTTCTTT.

This rearrangement joins TRBV12-3 or TRBV12-4 to TRBJ2-5, with unresolved D. The CDR3 totals 13 residues. V was cut by 3 bases and J by 5 bases, with 10 bases left in between. CDR3 protein: CASSFSFLETQYF. As DNA, the CDR3 is TGTGCCAGCAGTTTTTCGTTTCTGGAGACCCAGTACTTC.

The genes are TRBV6-2 or TRBV6-3 and TRBJ2-1, with no clear D. Germline loops: CDR1 MNHEY, CDR2 SVGEGT. The CDR3 consists of 14 residues. V was clipped by 5 bases and J by 4 bases, with 12 bases between them. The CDR3 loop is CASSVTGPYNEQFF. In DNA form, the CDR3 reads TGTGCCAGCAGTGTCACCGGGCCGTACAATGAGCAGTTCTTC.

This clonotype has a handful of counts. The J gene is TRBJ2-3, the V gene TRBV6-4; D may be TRBD2 (6 bases). The CDR3 covers 18 residues. Germline V lookup: CDR1 MRHNA, CDR2 SNTAGT. Trimming removed 0 bases from V and 0 bases from J, with 16 bases in between. The CDR3 spells CASSDSGGNQASTDTQYF. CDR3 in DNA: TGTGCCAGCAGTGACTCCGGCGGGAACCAGGCTAGCACAGATACGCAGTATTTT.

The V gene is TRBV28, the J gene TRBJ2-5; D remains ambiguous. The CDR3 length is 12 residues. CDR1 is MDHEN and CDR2 is SYDVKM in the germline V gene. V gave up 6 bases and J gave up 2 bases, with 7 bases separating them. The CDR3 sequence: CASSVRQETQYF. The CDR3 nucleotides are TGTGCCAGCAGCGTCCGTCAAGAGACCCAGTACTTC.

This rearrangement joins TRBV27 to TRBJ2-1; possibly TRBD2 for D (5 bases). This CDR3 has 14 amino acids. V was cut by 3 bases and J by 2 bases, with 8 bases left in between. CDR1 is MNHEY, CDR2 SMNVEV, per germline (reference sequence). CDR3 loop: CASSFGIPYNEQFF. The DNA of the CDR3 is TGTGCCAGCAGTTTCGGGATACCCTACAATGAGCAGTTCTTC.

As to this clonotype: The junction departs from germline at one end; a sequencing error may be responsible. The V gene is TRBV24-1, the J gene TRBJ2-2; 9 nucleotides line up with TRBD1. This CDR3 has 16 residues. Germline loops: CDR1 KGHDR, CDR2 SFDVKD. CDR3 DNA sequence: TGTGCCACCAGTGATCCCGGGACAGGGAACGCCGGGGAGCTGTTTTTT. Its protein is CATSDPGTGNAGELFF.

This clonotype was seen repeatedly, ten times or more. V gene TRBV12-3 or TRBV12-4 combines with J gene TRBJ2-5; 7 bases line up with TRBD1. CDR3 size: 14 residues. Trimming at V came to 7 bases and at J to 5 bases, leaving 10 bases not matched to a gene. The CDR3 sequence: CASTPGQPGETQYF. CDR3 sequence (DNA): TGTGCCAGCACCCCGGGACAGCCAGGGGAGACCCAGTACTTC.

This clonotype was observed at least ten times. This chain joins TRBV28 and TRBJ2-1; D possibly corresponds to TRBD2 (6 bases). The CDR3 totals 14 residues. Trimming shortened V by 2 bases and J by 2 bases, and 7 bases separated the two germline ends. Germline V gene lookup returns CDR1 MDHEN and CDR2 SYDVKM. The CDR3 DNA reads TGTGCCAGCAGTTTAACTAGCCCCTACAATGAGCAGTTCTTC. The encoded protein is CASSLTSPYNEQFF. Combining the CDR3 with reference TRBV28 and TRBJ2-1 gives the whole variable domain DVKVTQSSRYLVKRTGEKVFLECVQDMDHENMFWYRQDPGLGLRLIYFSYDVKMKEKGDIPEGYSVSREKKERFSLILESASTNQTSMYLCASSLTSPYNEQFFGPGTRLTVL.

This clonotype was picked up a small number of times. V and J are TRBV18 and TRBJ1-3; 9 bases match TRBD1. The CDR3 is made up of 16 amino acids. J gave up 2 bases and V 5 bases, and 7 bases lay outside the gene matches. Germline V gene lookup returns CDR1 KGHSH and CDR2 LQKENI. CDR3 coding DNA: TGTGCCAGCTCATCGGGACAGGGTAACGCTGGAAACACCATATATTTT. Translating gives CASSSGQGNAGNTIYF.

V is TRBV7-3 and J is TRBJ1-1, with D possibly TRBD1 on 6 matching bases. Trimming pared 5 bases from V and 5 bases from J, leaving 12 bases between. The CDR3 is made up of 13 amino acids. Per the germline V gene, CDR1 is SGHTA and CDR2 is FQGTGA. CDR3 DNA sequence: TGTGCCAGCAGCACCCCTGGACAGACTGAAGCTTTCTTT. Its translation is CASSTPGQTEAFF.

In this sample, this clonotype turned up many times. The chain uses TRBV20-1 and TRBJ2-5; 7 bases are a match to TRBD2. Losses at the gene ends were 3 bases for V and 3 bases for J; bases not matched to a gene: 1. The CDR3 is 12 amino acids. The germline V gene encodes CDR1 DFQATT and CDR2 SNEGSKA (reference sequence). The CDR3, as DNA: TGCAGTGCTAGTGGGAGGGAAGAGACCCAGTACTTC. It specifies CSASGREETQYF.

V and J are TRBV12-3 or TRBV12-4 and TRBJ2-3, with D unclear. The CDR3 covers 14 residues. The V end lost 3 bases, the J end lost 4 bases, and 11 bases lay between the germline ends. Written as DNA, the CDR3 is TGTGCCAGCAGTTTTGACCCTACTGCAGATACGCAGTATTTT. This encodes CASSFDPTADTQYF.

This clonotype occurred a few times. V and J are TRBV27 and TRBJ2-7; D may be TRBD1 (5 bases). V was pared by 2 bases and J by 7 bases, with 18 bases between. Per the germline V gene, CDR1 is MNHEY and CDR2 is SMNVEV (reference sequence). CDR3 length equals 15 residues. As DNA, the CDR3 is TGTGCCAGCAGTTTAAAACAGGTCCCTGTCATGGAGCAGTACTTC. It specifies CASSLKQVPVMEQYF.

In regard to this clonotype: An end of the junction does not agree with germline; a read error may underlie this. This rearrangement joins TRBV7-9 to TRBJ1-1; 7 bases map to TRBD1. The CDR3 runs to 20 residues. Germline CDR1 SEHNR, CDR2 FQNEAQ (reference sequence). The CDR3 DNA sequence: TGTGCCAGCAGCTACCCGAGGACAGGTATACCCCGCCGCATGAACACTGGAGCTTTCTTT. Translation: CASSYPRTGIPRRMNTGAFF. The full variable domain, completed using reference TRBV7-9 and TRBJ1-1, is DTGVSQNPRHKITKRGQNVTFRCDPISEHNRLYWYRQTLGQGPEFLTYFQNEAQLEKSRLLSDRFSAERPKGSFSTLEIQRTEQGDSAMYLCASSYPRTGIPRRMNTGAFFGQGTRLTVV.